This T cell receptor (beta chain) was found in a study of T cell responses to AZD1222 COVID-19 vaccine. The overall study: Pooled together were second doses at about 4 or about 12 weeks.

Germline values: CDR1 MNHEY, CDR2 SVGAGI. CDR3 length: 15 residues. V dropped 7 bases and J dropped 0 bases, with 13 bases sitting between them. About this clone: Its antigen is as yet unknown.

The data were produced by immunoSEQ multiplex PCR, yet TCRdb's version contains in-frame clones alone and is incomplete. The top ten clones hold 4.5% to 6% of a sample with roughly 100,000 clones, 86% of them seen once. Study-level points and caveats: The number of AZD1222 recipients seropositive at baseline was only five to seven. Spike-specific TCR breadth rose after two AZD1222 doses, and depth rose as well.

This specimen was peripheral blood, taken on day 0 of AZD1222 vaccination. V is TRBV6-5 and J is TRBJ1-5; D uncertain. The TCR originated in an adult in good health. CDR3 in DNA: TGTGCCAGCATTACGACTGGGTATAGCAATCAGCCCCAGCATTTT. Translating it yields CASITTGYSNQPQHF.